These 32 T cell receptor beta chains were all obtained from the same sample, sequenced in a study of spatial heterogeneity in lung cancer. Study-wide results and limits: In tumors, expanded intratumoral alpha and beta TCR counts tracked mutation counts.

Their cognate antigens are unknown. The time point: sample taken at primary tumor resection. TCRdb fed the 5' RACE reads into MiXCR, producing one record per CDR3 protein. The sample carries over 15,000 distinct CDR3 sequences, 5% to 8% recorded once. Sequences were derived from lung tumor tissue, sampled at surgery. These receptors were taken from a male donor with early-stage non-small cell lung cancer.

Comment on this clonotype: This beta chain turned up in a library designed for alpha chains; as an off-target read, its abundance says little. This chain joins TRBV20-1 and TRBJ2-2; 9 bases line up with TRBD1. CDR1 is DFQATT and CDR2 is SNEGSKA in the germline V gene (reference sequence). Trimming cost V 5 bases and J 7 bases; bases outside gene matches: 20. This CDR3 contains 18 residues. The CDR3 DNA reads as TGCAGTGCTCTTCCCCGGCCCGGGACAGGGTTTAAGGACGGGGAGCTGTTTTTT. This encodes CSALPRPGTGFKDGELFF.

This clonotype was counted between two and nine times. As an off-target read in a library built for alpha chains, this beta chain has a frequency of little significance. The chain links TRBV12-3 or TRBV12-4 to TRBJ1-6, with 7 bases lining up with TRBD1. V trimming: 3 bases; J trimming: 6 bases; junction bases outside the gene matches: 5. CDR3 size: 15 residues. CDR3 coding DNA: TGTGCCAGCAGTTTTTCGGGACAGATTAATTCACCCCTCCACTTT. As protein: CASSFSGQINSPLHF.

This clonotype has ten or more counts. With the library built for alpha chains, this beta chain is off target and its frequency is not meaningful. The V and J genes are TRBV4-1 and TRBJ2-7; possibly TRBD2 for D (5 bases). V lost 0 bases and J lost 0, with 12 bases in between. The CDR3 length is 16 residues. Germline-derived CDR1 and CDR2 are MGHRA and YSYEKL. CDR3 residues: CASSQESSGSSYEQYF. DNA of the CDR3: TGCGCCAGCAGCCAAGAGTCATCGGGGAGCTCCTACGAGCAGTACTTC.

This clonotype was detected many times. This beta chain is a stray sequence in a library constructed for alpha chains; its clone size is not meaningful. The chain joins TRBV29-1 to TRBJ2-6; TRBD1 might be the D (6 bases). The CDR3 extends over 16 amino acids. V was cut by 4 bases and J by 0 bases, with 13 bases left in between. Germline V CDR1 and CDR2: SQVTM, ANQGSEA. The CDR3 region is CSVATGPTSGANVLTF. The DNA for the CDR3 is TGCAGCGTTGCTACAGGGCCTACCTCTGGGGCCAACGTCCTGACTTTC.

This clonotype has only a few counts. Because the library targeted alpha chains, this beta chain is an off-target read whose size means little. This chain links TRBV7-9 with TRBJ2-7, with D unclear. The CDR3 contains 12 residues. V was shortened by 3 bases and J by 5 bases, with 8 bases between the two germline ends. The germline V gene encodes CDR1 SEHNR and CDR2 FQNEAQ (reference sequence). The CDR3 bases are TGTGCCAGCAGCTTTCTCAGCCACGAGCAGTACTTC. Its protein is CASSFLSHEQYF.

This clonotype was seen repeatedly, ten times or more. This beta chain slipped into a library made for alpha chains as a stray read, so its size is not meaningful. The chain recombines TRBV30 with TRBJ2-7, with 9 positions matching TRBD2. The V segment lost 4 bases and the J segment 0 bases; nucleotides outside the gene matches: 7. CDR1 and CDR2 (germline): GTSNPN, SVGIG (reference sequence). The CDR3 is 15 residues long. CDR3 region: CAWKAGGTSSYEQYF. The CDR3 DNA reads TGTGCCTGGAAAGCGGGAGGAACGAGCTCCTACGAGCAGTACTTC.

Relative to its sample, this clonotype is medium-sized. Because this beta chain is a stray read in a library intended to capture alpha chains, its abundance should not be given much weight. This rearrangement joins TRBV29-1 to TRBJ2-5; a possible D gene is TRBD2 (5 bases). Trimming took off 4 bases at V and 5 bases at J, with 11 bases between the two ends. The CDR3 is made up of 12 amino acids. CDR1 and CDR2 from the germline V gene are SQVTM and ANQGSEA. CDR3 in amino acids: CSVGRGQETQYF. CDR3 DNA sequence: TGCAGCGTTGGTCGAGGGCAGGAGACCCAGTACTTC.

This clonotype was observed many times. The library was designed around alpha chains, so this beta chain is a stray read whose abundance carries little weight. The rearrangement joins TRBV11-3 to TRBJ2-1; D unresolved. Germline CDR1 and CDR2: SGHNT and YENEEA. The CDR3 runs to 15 residues. V lost 0 bases, J lost 5 bases, and 11 bases lay in between. The DNA for the CDR3 is TGTGCCAGCAGCTTAGATGCGACGGAGAACAATGAGCAGTTCTTC. Amino acids: CASSLDATENNEQFF.

This clonotype was seen at least ten times. This beta chain is a stray read from a library made for alpha chains; its abundance is not meaningful. J is TRBJ2-3 and V is TRBV6-1; D remains unclear. The CDR3 totals 16 residues. Per germline, CDR1 MNHNS and CDR2 SASEGT. The V and J ends lost 1 base and 2 bases respectively, with 13 bases between them. The CDR3 loop is CASSEVVGSFTDTQYF. The CDR3 DNA is TGTGCCAGCAGTGAAGTAGTAGGGTCTTTCACAGATACGCAGTATTTT.

This clonotype was seen repeatedly, ten times or more. Little can be read into the size of this beta chain, an off-target read in a library designed for alpha chains. This rearrangement joins TRBV10-3 to TRBJ2-2; 7 nucleotides align to TRBD1. This CDR3 has 15 amino acids. Germline assignment: CDR1 ENHRY and CDR2 SYGVKD. Trimming cost V 4 bases and J 6 bases; bases outside gene matches: 8. The CDR3 protein is CAISGRQGSAGELFF. In DNA, the CDR3 is TGTGCCATCAGTGGGCGACAGGGTAGCGCCGGGGAGCTGTTTTTT.

This clonotype was counted at least ten times. This beta chain is an unintended read in a library built for alpha chains; its size means little. This chain links TRBV6-6 with TRBJ2-5, with 8 bases fitting TRBD2. In germline, CDR1 is MNHNY, CDR2 SVGAGI (reference sequence). The CDR3 totals 12 residues. J gave up 5 bases and V 4 bases, and 0 bases lay outside the gene matches. The CDR3 coding sequence is TGTGCCAGCAGTTCGGGGGGGGAGACCCAGTACTTC. Translation gives CASSSGGETQYF.

This clonotype was picked up a small number of times. The size of this beta chain means little, since it is a stray read in a library made for alpha chains. This chain connects TRBV2 to TRBJ1-2; maybe TRBD1 (5 bases). V gave up 6 bases and J gave up 2 bases, with 10 bases separating them. The CDR3 consists of 13 residues. Germline CDR1 reads SNHLY; CDR2 reads FYNNEI. The CDR3 region is CASRGGFNYGYTF. CDR3 nucleotide sequence: TGTGCCAGCAGGGGGGGATTCAACTATGGCTACACCTTC.

Many counts were recorded for this clonotype. The junction differs from germline at one of its ends, possibly a read error. This beta chain is a stray sequence in a library constructed for alpha chains; its clone size is not meaningful. The chain employs TRBV2 and TRBJ2-2; unclear D gene. Germline V CDR1 and CDR2: SNHLY, FYNNEI. The CDR3 totals 14 residues. CDR3 protein: CASNEVGNTGELFF. CDR3 coding DNA: TGTGCCAGCAATGAAGTCGGTAACACCGGGGAGCTGTTTTTT.

This clonotype has at least ten counts. Being off target in a library aimed at alpha chains, this beta chain has a size of little meaning. In DNA form, the CDR3 reads TGTGCCAGCAGCTTAGTTACAGGGGGCATCAACACTGAAGCTTTCTTT. It specifies CASSLVTGGINTEAFF. V usage is TRBV7-2 and J usage is TRBJ1-1; 9 bases agree with TRBD1. Germline values: CDR1 SGHTA, CDR2 FQGNSA. V lost 1 base and J lost 2; bases outside the gene matches: 5. The CDR3 runs to 16 residues. Complete variable domain (other parts from reference TRBV7-2 and TRBJ1-1): GAGVSQSPSNKVTEKGKDVELRCDPISGHTALYWYRQSLGQGLEFLIYFQGNSAPDKSGLPSDRFSAERTGGSVSTLTIQRTQQEDSAVYLCASSLVTGGINTEAFFGQGTRLTVV.

This clonotype was recorded many times. Little can be read into the size of this beta chain, an off-target read in a library designed for alpha chains. The chain has TRBV7-2 and TRBJ2-5, with a possible D match to TRBD2 (6 bases). Germline V lookup: CDR1 SGHTA, CDR2 FQGNSA. This CDR3 has 13 residues. V was clipped by 3 bases and J by 5 bases, with 10 bases between them. CDR3 DNA: TGTGCCAGCAGCTTGACTAGGTTGGAGACCCAGTACTTC. This codes for CASSLTRLETQYF.

This clonotype was picked up many times. Since it is a stray read in a library aimed at alpha chains, this beta chain has a size that is not meaningful. The chain employs TRBV7-9 and TRBJ2-7; either TRBD1 or TRBD2 may fit D (5 bases each). The CDR3 covers 14 residues. Deletions cut 1 base from V and 5 bases from J, with 12 bases between. The germline CDR1 and CDR2 sequences are SEHNR and FQNEAQ (reference sequence). Here the CDR3 reads CASSLGDGIDEQYF. Here the CDR3 DNA reads TGTGCCAGCAGCTTAGGGGACGGGATCGACGAGCAGTACTTC.

In this sample, this clonotype turned up many times. This beta chain is off target for a library built for alpha chains, so its abundance means little. This rearrangement joins TRBV20-1 to TRBJ1-6; D possibly corresponds to TRBD1 (5 bases). The CDR3 consists of 16 residues. Germline CDR1 DFQATT, CDR2 SNEGSKA (reference sequence). V lost 1 base and J lost 7, with 17 bases in between. The DNA for the CDR3 is TGCAGTGCTAGAGGGGGAAGACAGCCACCGAATTCACCCCTCCACTTT. Amino acids: CSARGGRQPPNSPLHF.

This clonotype was detected many times. In a library made to pick up alpha chains, this beta chain is a stray read with a size that means little. J is TRBJ1-2 and V is TRBV5-1; 8 bases are a match to TRBD1. This CDR3 is built from 14 residues. The V gene end was trimmed by 0 bases and the J gene end by 8 bases; junction bases not matched to a gene: 6. Germline lookup yields CDR1 SGHRS and CDR2 YFSETQ. CDR3 DNA sequence: TGCGCCAGCAGCTTGGCTCAGGGGGCGGGCGGCTACACCTTC. It encodes CASSLAQGAGGYTF.

This clonotype was counted ten times or more. A library made for alpha chains picked up this beta chain off target, so its size means little. The V call is TRBV3-1, the J call TRBJ2-3; maybe TRBD1 (6 bases). Trimming removed 6 bases from V and 4 bases from J, with 17 bases in between. Per germline, CDR1 LGHDT and CDR2 YNNKEL (reference sequence). CDR3 length equals 15 residues. CDR3 nucleotides: TGTGCCAGCAGTCAGGGGTCCCTTAGCGCAGATACGCAGTATTTT. It codes for CASSQGSLSADTQYF.

The sample holds many counts of this clonotype. Found in a library prepared for alpha chains, this beta chain is an off-target read, and its abundance has little meaning. The genes are TRBV15 and TRBJ1-6, with D uncertain. This CDR3 spans 16 amino acids. The V end was cut by 0 bases, the J end by 8 bases, with 14 bases between. Germline values: CDR1 LNHNV, CDR2 YYDKDF (reference sequence). CDR3 DNA sequence: TGTGCCACCAGCAGAGATTGGGGTTCGACGGATTCACCCCTCCACTTT. Its protein is CATSRDWGSTDSPLHF.

Relative to its sample, this clonotype is medium-sized. This beta chain slipped into a library made for alpha chains as a stray read, so its size is not meaningful. This sequence joins TRBV20-1 and TRBJ1-1; D perhaps matches TRBD1 (5 bases). The V end lost 4 bases, the J end lost 1 base, and 13 bases lay between the germline ends. This CDR3 spans 14 amino acids. Germline V gene sequence: CDR1 DFQATT, CDR2 SNEGSKA (reference sequence). This CDR3 reads CSATGAGGNTEAFF. The DNA for the CDR3 is TGCAGTGCTACCGGGGCAGGAGGGAACACTGAAGCTTTCTTT.

This clonotype was observed many times. Because the library targeted alpha chains, this beta chain is an off-target read whose size means little. The genes are TRBV11-2 and TRBJ2-5; D might be TRBD2 (5 bases). Trimming took 2 bases from V and 2 from J, leaving 9 bases between them. Germline CDR1 SGHAT, CDR2 FQNNGV. The CDR3 is made up of 14 amino acids. CDR3 region: CASSLRGPQETQYF. CDR3 DNA sequence: TGTGCCAGCAGCTTAAGAGGGCCTCAAGAGACCCAGTACTTC.

There are many counts of this clonotype. This beta chain came through as a stray read in a library set up for alpha chains, and its size says little. This chain joins TRBV9 and TRBJ2-3; TRBD1 might be the D (6 bases). The CDR3 length is 13 residues. The V end was cut by 3 bases, the J end by 2 bases, with 7 bases between. Germline loops: CDR1 SGDLS, CDR2 YYNGEE. This CDR3 is CASSGGPTDTQYF. CDR3 bases: TGTGCCAGCAGCGGGGGGCCCACAGATACGCAGTATTTT.

This clonotype has a count of ten or more. Since it is a stray read in a library aimed at alpha chains, this beta chain has a size that is not meaningful. The chain links TRBV20-1 to TRBJ1-5; D remains ambiguous. Germline-derived CDR1 and CDR2 are DFQATT and SNEGSKA (reference sequence). Trimming stripped 3 bases from V and 6 bases from J, with 6 bases between. The CDR3 length is 11 residues. The CDR3 here is CSARSGQPQHF. DNA of the CDR3: TGCAGTGCTAGGAGCGGTCAGCCCCAGCATTTT.

This clonotype is categorized as medium-sized. This beta chain slipped into a library made for alpha chains as a stray read, so its size is not meaningful. The J gene is TRBJ2-1, the V gene TRBV24-1; D is undetermined. This CDR3 has 15 residues. CDR1 and CDR2 from the germline V gene are KGHDR and SFDVKD. Trimming shortened V by 3 bases and J by 6 bases, and 14 bases separated the two germline ends. This CDR3 reads CATSDPSLDANEQFF. CDR3 nucleotide sequence: TGTGCCACCAGTGATCCAAGCTTAGATGCCAATGAGCAGTTCTTC.

This clonotype occurred many times. Because this beta chain is a stray read in a library intended to capture alpha chains, its abundance should not be given much weight. This chain uses TRBV10-3 with TRBJ1-2; possible D gene TRBD1, 5 bases. The CDR3 is 12 residues long. Trimming removed 6 bases at V and 5 bases at J, with 10 bases between. Germline V lookup: CDR1 ENHRY, CDR2 SYGVKD. CDR3 sequence reads: CAISQAGYGYTF. The CDR3 coding sequence is TGTGCCATCAGCCAGGCAGGGTATGGCTACACCTTC.

This clonotype was found a few times. Since the library was made to target alpha chains, this beta chain is a stray read and its abundance is not meaningful. Written as DNA, the CDR3 is TGTGCCAGCAGTTTACAATGGGCGCAGTACTTC. Protein product: CASSLQWAQYF. The chain joins TRBV12-3 or TRBV12-4 to TRBJ2-7; no clear D gene. Trimming removed 2 bases from V and 9 bases from J, with 8 bases in between. CDR3 length: 11 amino acids.

This clonotype has a count of ten or more. This beta chain is a stray read from a library made for alpha chains; its abundance is not meaningful. The V call is TRBV7-7, the J call TRBJ2-5; D might be TRBD1 or TRBD2, each matching 5 bases. CDR1 is SSHAT and CDR2 is FNYEAQ in the germline V gene (reference sequence). V shed 4 bases and J shed 5 bases, with 11 bases lying between them. The CDR3 sequence is 13 residues long. As DNA, the CDR3 is TGTGCCAGCAGCTGGGGGTTTGGCGAGACCCAGTACTTC. The encoded protein is CASSWGFGETQYF.

The table lists this clonotype with many counts. With the library built for alpha chains, this beta chain is off target and its frequency is not meaningful. The chain links TRBV4-2 to TRBJ2-7, with TRBD1 matching over 10 bases. Germline CDR1 and CDR2: LGHNA and YNFKEQ. V dropped 1 base and J dropped 2; count of bases not matched to a gene: 2. The CDR3 is 15 residues long. Written as DNA, the CDR3 is TGTGCCAGCAGCCAAGCGGACAGGGGGACCTACGAGCAGTACTTC. Encoded protein: CASSQADRGTYEQYF.

This clonotype was found many times. This beta chain is off target for a library built for alpha chains, so its abundance means little. The chain is built from TRBV7-2 and TRBJ1-1; D is unresolved. This CDR3 is built from 16 residues. Between the trimmed V and J ends, which lost 5 bases and 0 bases, there was a span of 16 bases. The germline gives CDR1 SGHTA, CDR2 FQGNSA. The CDR3 coding sequence is TGTGCCAGCAGCAGGTACGGGGTAGGGCTGAACACTGAAGCTTTCTTT. It is translated as CASSRYGVGLNTEAFF. The variable domain in full, with the rest retrieved from reference TRBV7-2 and TRBJ1-1, is GAGVSQSPSNKVTEKGKDVELRCDPISGHTALYWYRQSLGQGLEFLIYFQGNSAPDKSGLPSDRFSAERTGGSVSTLTIQRTQQEDSAVYLCASSRYGVGLNTEAFFGQGTRLTVV.

In its sample, this clonotype was seen many times. This beta chain is a stray read from a library made for alpha chains; its abundance is not meaningful. This chain links TRBV7-9 with TRBJ2-3; 7 bases agree with TRBD2. Germline loops: CDR1 SEHNR, CDR2 FQNEAQ (reference sequence). This CDR3 contains 18 residues. V was pared by 4 bases and J by 4 bases, with 17 bases of the junction left unmatched. The DNA of the CDR3 is TGTGCCAGCAGCTCGCCCAACTTAAATGGACTAGTTGCAGATACGCAGTATTTT. Amino acid sequence: CASSSPNLNGLVADTQYF.

This clonotype was observed many times. In a library made to pick up alpha chains, this beta chain is a stray read with a size that means little. This chain joins TRBV18 and TRBJ1-1; D call uncertain. CDR1 KGHSH and CDR2 LQKENI come from the germline V gene. The CDR3 spans 14 residues. V was pared by 3 bases and J by 1 base, with 9 bases between. The CDR3 DNA sequence: TGTGCCAGCTCACCGGTAACACGGAACACTGAAGCTTTCTTT. Protein: CASSPVTRNTEAFF.